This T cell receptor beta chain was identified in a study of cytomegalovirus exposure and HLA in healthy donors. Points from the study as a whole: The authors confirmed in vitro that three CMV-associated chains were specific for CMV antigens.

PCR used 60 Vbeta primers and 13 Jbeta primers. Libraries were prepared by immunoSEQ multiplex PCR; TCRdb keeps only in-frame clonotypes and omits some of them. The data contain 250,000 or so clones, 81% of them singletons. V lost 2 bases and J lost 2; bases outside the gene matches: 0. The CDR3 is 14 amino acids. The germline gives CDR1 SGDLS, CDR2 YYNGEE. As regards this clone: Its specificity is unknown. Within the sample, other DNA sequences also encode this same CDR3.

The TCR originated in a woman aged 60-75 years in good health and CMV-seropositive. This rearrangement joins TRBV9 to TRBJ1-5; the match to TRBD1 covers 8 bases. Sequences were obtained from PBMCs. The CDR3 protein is CASSVGQGNQPQHF. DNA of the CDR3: TGTGCCAGCAGCGTGGGACAGGGCAATCAGCCCCAGCATTTT. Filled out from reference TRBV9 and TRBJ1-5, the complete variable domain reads DSGVTQTPKHLITATGQRVTLRCSPRSGDLSVYWYQQSLDQGLQFLIQYYNGEERAKGNILERFSAQQFPDLHSELNLSSLELGDSALYFCASSVGQGNQPQHFGDGTRLSIL.